The source of this T cell receptor beta chain is a study of shared clonotypes between healthy human individuals. Study-wide findings and caveats: Larger estimated richness was generally seen in naive subsets than in memory subsets. Some clonotypes were shared by all four sorted-subset donors, while others were not shared. The non-shared ones had lower generation probabilities than the shared ones.

Per the original methods: Junction-only sequences without quality scores were provided by ImmunoSEQ, so filtering was different. Libraries were prepared by immunoSEQ multiplex PCR; TCRdb keeps only in-frame clonotypes and omits some of them. Clonal size and the V and J genes are those of that table, whereas D and trimming came from the DNA. The data contain roughly 2.4 million clones, around 95% of them seen just once; the ten biggest clones take up over 0.1%. Comment on this clone: Its antigen remains unidentified. Other nucleotide sequences from this sample produce the same CDR3.

This receptor was identified in a man in his late teens or twenties in good health. The sequenced sample consisted of naive CD4+ T cells sorted from blood. Subset in this sample: CD45RA+ positively selected.

The CDR3 is CASSPGGYEQYF. The CDR3 DNA reads as TGTGCCAGCTCACCCGGCGGCTACGAGCAGTACTTC. The rearrangement links TRBV18 to TRBJ2-7; D unresolved. The CDR3 totals 12 residues. The V gene lost 3 bases and the J gene lost 3 bases, with 6 bases spanning the gap. Germline CDR1 and CDR2: KGHSH and LQKENI. Full variable domain (missing parts from reference TRBV18 and TRBJ2-7): NAGVMQNPRHLVRRRGQEARLRCSPMKGHSHVYWYRQLPEEGLKFMVYLQKENIIDESGMPKERFSAEFPKEGPSILRIQQVVRGDSAAYFCASSPGGYEQYFGPGTRLTVT.